The rows below give T cell receptor beta chains drawn from one sample of a study of blood T cell repertoires in COVID-19. Sequenced by immunoSEQ multiplex PCR; TCRdb stores in-frame clones only, minus some. The repertoire holds some 250,000 clones, with around 86% as singletons. Material for sequencing was peripheral blood. The receptors were gathered from a woman aged 70 to 79 with active or convalescent COVID-19. Both conserved end residues are part of each CDR3. A D gene is named only where the DNA matches it firmly. Not all rows give a size; the values are once, few, many and, for expanded clones, a class.

j_gene: TRBJ1-3; abundance: .; d_gene: TRBD1; v_gene: TRBV5-6; CDR3nt: TGTGCCAGCAGCTTGGGTGGGACAGGGCTGTATGGAAACACCATATATTTT; CDR3aa: CASSLGGTGLYGNTIYF
j_gene: TRBJ1-2; abundance: .; d_gene: .; v_gene: TRBV3-1/TRBV3-2; CDR3nt: TGTGCCAGCAGCCAAGACCCCGGACTCCTCTATGGCTACACCTTC; CDR3aa: CASSQDPGLLYGYTF
j_gene: TRBJ2-7; abundance: .; d_gene: .; v_gene: TRBV21-1; CDR3nt: TGTGCCAGCTTCCCCCTCCGGGACTCTGGCTTATACGAGCAGTACTTC; CDR3aa: CASFPLRDSGLYEQYF
j_gene: TRBJ1-6; abundance: few; d_gene: TRBD1; v_gene: TRBV7-9; CDR3nt: TGTGCCAGCAGCCGACAGGGGACCGGGCTGAATTCACCCCTCCACTTT; CDR3aa: CASSRQGTGLNSPLHF
j_gene: TRBJ2-5; abundance: few; d_gene: TRBD2; v_gene: TRBV5-1; CDR3nt: TGCGCCAGCAGTACCGCGACTAGCGGAAAAGAGACCCAGTACTTC; CDR3aa: CASSTATSGKETQYF
j_gene: TRBJ1-4; abundance: .; d_gene: .; v_gene: TRBV21-1; CDR3nt: TGTGCCAGCAGCAAAGCGGGGACAATTAATGAAAAACTGTTTTTT; CDR3aa: CASSKAGTINEKLFF
j_gene: TRBJ1-1; abundance: .; d_gene: TRBD1; v_gene: TRBV18; CDR3nt: TGTGCCAGCTCACCGCAGGGGGGCACTGAAGCTTTCTTT; CDR3aa: CASSPQGGTEAFF
j_gene: TRBJ2-5; abundance: .; d_gene: .; v_gene: TRBV3-1/TRBV3-2; CDR3nt: TGTGCCAGCAGCCCTCAGGATCTCCAAGAGACCCAGTACTTC; CDR3aa: CASSPQDLQETQYF
j_gene: TRBJ1-2; abundance: once; d_gene: .; v_gene: TRBV19; CDR3nt: TGTGCCAGTAGTATAAGGAGGCAGGGGTATGGCTACACCTTC; CDR3aa: CASSIRRQGYGYTF
j_gene: TRBJ1-6; abundance: .; d_gene: .; v_gene: TRBV7-9; CDR3nt: TGTGCCAGCAGCTTAACGGGGGACTCACCCCTCCACTTT; CDR3aa: CASSLTGDSPLHF
j_gene: TRBJ1-6; abundance: .; d_gene: .; v_gene: TRBV9; CDR3nt: TGTGCCAGCCACTGGGGGCCTAGCTCCTATAATTCACCCCTCCACTTT; CDR3aa: CASHWGPSSYNSPLHF
j_gene: TRBJ2-3; abundance: .; d_gene: TRBD1; v_gene: TRBV2; CDR3nt: TGTGCCAGCAATAGACAGGGGATCGGCACAGATACGCAGTATTTT; CDR3aa: CASNRQGIGTDTQYF
j_gene: TRBJ1-2; abundance: .; d_gene: .; v_gene: TRBV13; CDR3nt: TGTGCCAGCAGCTACGACAGCGACTATGGCTACACCTTC; CDR3aa: CASSYDSDYGYTF
j_gene: TRBJ1-2; abundance: .; d_gene: .; v_gene: TRBV6-5; CDR3nt: TGTGCCAGCAGTTCAAGGGGCGCGGACTATGGCTACACCTTC; CDR3aa: CASSSRGADYGYTF
j_gene: TRBJ2-7; abundance: .; d_gene: .; v_gene: TRBV13; CDR3nt: TGTGCCAGCAGCTTATACTACGAGCAGTACTTC; CDR3aa: CASSLYYEQYF
j_gene: TRBJ2-1; abundance: .; d_gene: .; v_gene: TRBV5-5; CDR3nt: TGTGCCAGCAGCTTCGCCAGGGGCGAAGAGCAGTTCTTC; CDR3aa: CASSFARGEEQFF
j_gene: TRBJ1-5; abundance: .; d_gene: TRBD1; v_gene: TRBV27; CDR3nt: TGTGCCAGCAGACCCCAGACAGGGTGGGGGAATCAGCCCCAGCATTTT; CDR3aa: CASRPQTGWGNQPQHF
j_gene: TRBJ2-7; abundance: .; d_gene: .; v_gene: TRBV6-5; CDR3nt: TGTGCCAGCAGAGGGACATACCATTACGAGCAGTACTTC; CDR3aa: CASRGTYHYEQYF
j_gene: TRBJ2-3; abundance: .; d_gene: TRBD2; v_gene: TRBV2; CDR3nt: TGTGCCAGCAAACGACTAGCGGGGGCCTCAGATACGCAGTATTTT; CDR3aa: CASKRLAGASDTQYF
j_gene: TRBJ1-1; abundance: .; d_gene: .; v_gene: TRBV12-3/TRBV12-4; CDR3nt: TGTGCCAGCAGTCTACAGGGAAGGGTTGAAGCTTTCTTT; CDR3aa: CASSLQGRVEAFF
j_gene: TRBJ1-3; abundance: .; d_gene: .; v_gene: TRBV2; CDR3nt: TGTGCCAGCAGTACAGGAGGGGCTGGAAACACCATATATTTT; CDR3aa: CASSTGGAGNTIYF
j_gene: TRBJ1-1; abundance: few; d_gene: .; v_gene: TRBV18; CDR3nt: TGTGCCAGCTCACCGGGACAAATGAACACTGAAGCTTTCTTT; CDR3aa: CASSPGQMNTEAFF
j_gene: TRBJ2-5; abundance: .; d_gene: TRBD2; v_gene: TRBV2; CDR3nt: TGTGCCAGCAGCCGCGGGGGGGCTAAAGAGACCCAGTACTTC; CDR3aa: CASSRGGAKETQYF
j_gene: TRBJ2-7; abundance: .; d_gene: TRBD1; v_gene: TRBV5-4; CDR3nt: TGTGCCAGCAGCTTGGACTCACACAGGGGCAACGAGCAGTACTTC; CDR3aa: CASSLDSHRGNEQYF
j_gene: TRBJ2-7; abundance: .; d_gene: .; v_gene: TRBV4-2; CDR3nt: TGTGCCAGCAGCCCTAGCCCGGATGGAACCTACGAGCAGTACTTC; CDR3aa: CASSPSPDGTYEQYF
j_gene: TRBJ2-7; abundance: .; d_gene: .; v_gene: TRBV2; CDR3nt: TGTGCCAGCAGTGAGTGGGGGGGCCAAGGGGAGCAGTACTTC; CDR3aa: CASSEWGGQGEQYF
j_gene: TRBJ2-3; abundance: .; d_gene: TRBD1; v_gene: TRBV4-3; CDR3nt: TGCGCCAGCAGCCAAAGCCCTCGACAGGGAAGGACTAGCACAGATACGCAGTATTTT; CDR3aa: CASSQSPRQGRTSTDTQYF
j_gene: TRBJ2-1; abundance: .; d_gene: TRBD2; v_gene: TRBV7-2; CDR3nt: TGTGCCAGCAGCGGTACTAGCGGGGGGTACAATGAGCAGTTCTTC; CDR3aa: CASSGTSGGYNEQFF